Shown below are 5 T cell receptor beta chains from a single sample sequenced in a study of regulatory T cells in long-lasting Graves disease. For TCR beta, libraries came from iRepertoire HTBI primers and Arm-PCR of CDR3 regions. Each CDR3 protein gets one entry after TCRdb re-called the multiplex PCR reads with MiXCR. The sample consists of 250,000 or so distinct CDR3 sequences, 20% of them appearing once. Time point noted: newly diagnosed GD, antithyroid drugs for less than 3 months. The TCR library was made from RNA that had been extracted from PBMCs in TRIzol. Sequences were derived from peripheral blood mononuclear cells (PBMCs), sampled at new diagnosis, from a patient treated with antithyroid drugs. The receptors derive from a female donor with Graves disease.

The table lists this clonotype with many counts. This chain uses TRBV5-6 with TRBJ2-2; 7 nucleotides align to TRBD2. This CDR3 has 15 amino acids. The germline V gene encodes CDR1 SGHDT and CDR2 YYEEEE. The J segment lost 1 base and the V segment lost 3 bases, leaving 3 bases of the junction unmatched. In nucleotides, the CDR3 is TGTGCCAGCAGCTGGCGGGGGATGAACACCGGGGAGCTGTTTTTT. Its translation is CASSWRGMNTGELFF.

This clonotype has ten or more counts. The chain combines TRBV11-2 with TRBJ1-1; D is unresolved. The CDR3 covers 11 residues. With 1 base removed from V and 8 bases from J, the gap between germline ends came to 5 bases. The germline gives CDR1 SGHAT, CDR2 FQNNGV. DNA for the CDR3: TGTGCCAGCAGCTTAGGATGGGAAGCTTTCTTT. Encoded protein: CASSLGWEAFF.

This clonotype was observed at least ten times. This rearrangement joins TRBV2 to TRBJ2-5; D call uncertain. The CDR3 sequence is 16 residues long. CDR1 and CDR2 (germline): SNHLY, FYNNEI. Trimming removed 0 bases from V and 1 base from J, with 12 bases in between. CDR3 DNA sequence: TGTGCCAGCAGTGAAGCGCTTCGAGGCGCCCAAGAGACCCAGTACTTC. Translating gives CASSEALRGAQETQYF.

This clonotype was observed many times. The chain recombines TRBV11-2 with TRBJ2-4, with D perhaps TRBD1 (5 bases). V was clipped by 6 bases and J by 1 base, with 13 bases between them. Germline assignment: CDR1 SGHAT and CDR2 FQNNGV. The CDR3 runs to 15 residues. CDR3 residues: CASSSARVAKNIQYF. In nucleotides, the CDR3 is TGTGCCAGCAGTTCAGCCAGGGTTGCCAAAAACATTCAGTACTTC.

This clonotype was recorded at least ten times. The chain links TRBV2 to TRBJ2-3; TRBD1 might be the D (6 bases). Germline values: CDR1 SNHLY, CDR2 FYNNEI. The CDR3 extends over 14 amino acids. The V gene lost 7 bases and the J gene lost 0 bases, with 11 bases spanning the gap. CDR3 sequence (DNA): TGTGCCAGCATTAGGGACATTAGCACAGATACGCAGTATTTT. Translated, it gives CASIRDISTDTQYF.